What follows are 30 T cell receptor beta chains derived from one specimen sequenced in a study of CD8 T cells in Susac syndrome. The authors reverse transcribed roughly 0.5 to 1 ug RNA with random hexamers. TCRdb used MiXCR to reprocess the immunoSEQ multiplex PCR reads, holding one entry per CDR3 protein. The sample lists about 300,000 distinct CDR3 sequences, approximately 85% occurring once. Sample: CD8+ T cells from PBMCs. All receptors derive from a human donor with multiple sclerosis.

V and J are TRBV6-2 or TRBV6-3 and TRBJ2-7; 7 nucleotides line up with TRBD2. The CDR3 covers 17 residues. Per germline, CDR1 MNHEY and CDR2 SVGEGT. V was pared by 8 bases and J by 2 bases, with 18 bases of the junction left unmatched. The CDR3 region is CASESPSVWGGPYEQYF. The CDR3 DNA sequence: TGTGCCAGCGAATCGCCGTCAGTTTGGGGAGGGCCCTACGAGCAGTACTTC.

The J gene is TRBJ2-7, the V gene TRBV4-1, with TRBD2 identical over 8 bases. The CDR3 covers 14 residues. From germline, CDR1 is MGHRA and CDR2 YSYEKL. V shed 1 base, J shed 5 bases, and the junction held 4 bases outside the gene matches. The CDR3 DNA reads TGCGCCAGCAGCCAAGGAGGGACTAGTCACGAGCAGTACTTC. Translated: CASSQGGTSHEQYF.

This chain links TRBV12-5 with TRBJ2-5, with D hard to call. CDR1 is LGHNT, CDR2 FRNRAP, per germline. V was clipped by 1 base and J by 0 bases, with 18 bases between them. The CDR3 covers 18 residues. In DNA, the CDR3 is TGTGCTAGTGGTTTGGATAACCGGGTCAAATTGTACCAAGAGACCCAGTACTTC. Its translation: CASGLDNRVKLYQETQYF.

This sequence joins TRBV28 and TRBJ2-2; D possibly uses TRBD1 or TRBD2 (6 bases each). Germline values: CDR1 MDHEN, CDR2 SYDVKM. V was clipped by 3 bases and J by 4 bases, with 15 bases between them. This CDR3 has 16 residues. The CDR3 nucleotides are TGTGCCAGCAGTTTGGTCAAGGGGGGACCCACCGGGGAGCTGTTTTTT. Its protein is CASSLVKGGPTGELFF.

The chain recombines TRBV13 with TRBJ2-2, with 8 nucleotides matching TRBD1. The CDR3 consists of 16 residues. Per germline, CDR1 PRHDT and CDR2 FYEKMQ (reference sequence). V trimming: 5 bases; J trimming: 0 bases; junction bases outside the gene matches: 5. Written as DNA, the CDR3 is TGTGCCAGCAGCGCTGACAGGGGCGCGAACACCGGGGAGCTGTTTTTT. It yields the protein CASSADRGANTGELFF.

The chain recombines TRBV14 with TRBJ2-2; the D is unclear. Germline CDR1 SGHDN, CDR2 FVKESK. V was trimmed by 2 bases and J by 2 bases, leaving 9 bases between them. CDR3 length equals 15 residues. CDR3 loop: CASSQFRVNTGELFF. CDR3 bases: TGTGCCAGCAGCCAATTTAGGGTTAACACCGGGGAGCTGTTTTTT.

V is TRBV28 and J is TRBJ1-1; D is possibly TRBD1 (5 bases). Germline V gene lookup returns CDR1 MDHEN and CDR2 SYDVKM. V lost 3 bases and J lost 0, with 14 bases in between. The CDR3 runs to 16 residues. CDR3 bases: TGTGCCAGCAGTTTCCTAATCGACAGCCTGAACACTGAAGCTTTCTTT. Translating gives CASSFLIDSLNTEAFF.

In this sample, this clonotype turned up a few times. V usage is TRBV7-9 and J usage is TRBJ2-7; 7 nucleotides line up with TRBD2. Germline CDR1 reads SEHNR; CDR2 reads FQNEAQ (reference sequence). The trim removed 1 base at V and 4 bases at J, leaving 4 bases unmatched. This CDR3 comprises 14 residues. The CDR3 region has the DNA TGTGCCAGCAGCTTAGGCGGGAGCTTGTACGAGCAGTACTTC. This translates into CASSLGGSLYEQYF.

The CDR3 bases are TGTGCCAGCAGCGATGGCGGGGACAGCCGTAACACCATATATTTT. Its protein is CASSDGGDSRNTIYF. The genes are TRBV9 and TRBJ1-3; the match to TRBD1 covers 7 bases. CDR3 length: 15 residues. The V segment lost 3 bases and the J segment 7 bases; nucleotides outside the gene matches: 10. The germline CDR1 and CDR2 sequences are SGDLS and YYNGEE. The full variable domain, its missing parts supplied by reference TRBV9 and TRBJ1-3, is DSGVTQTPKHLITATGQRVTLRCSPRSGDLSVYWYQQSLDQGLQFLIQYYNGEERAKGNILERFSAQQFPDLHSELNLSSLELGDSALYFCASSDGGDSRNTIYFGEGSWLTVV.

The table lists this clonotype with a few counts. This chain joins TRBV5-6 and TRBJ2-7; tentative D call: TRBD1 (5 bases). The CDR3 runs 11 residues. Trimming removed 3 bases at V and 6 bases at J, with 7 bases between. CDR1 is SGHDT and CDR2 is YYEEEE in the germline V gene. CDR3 amino acids: CASSWGREQYF. CDR3 DNA: TGTGCCAGCAGCTGGGGCCGCGAGCAGTACTTC.

The chain joins TRBV4-3 to TRBJ2-2; D is unresolved. CDR1 and CDR2 from the germline V gene are LGHNA and YSLEER. Trimming shortened V by 0 bases and J by 2 bases, and 16 bases separated the two germline ends. The CDR3 spans 18 residues. CDR3 region: CASSQDPPLVRNTGELFF. DNA of the CDR3: TGCGCCAGCAGCCAAGATCCGCCTCTAGTGCGCAACACCGGGGAGCTGTTTTTT.

CDR3 DNA sequence: TGCAGTGCTAGAGATCGGTCAGGGGGAGCCTACGAGCAGTACTTC. Translated, it gives CSARDRSGGAYEQYF. The chain is built from TRBV20-1 and TRBJ2-7, with 7 bases lining up with TRBD1. V was clipped by 0 bases and J by 2 bases; unmatched bases: 7. Germline assignment: CDR1 DFQATT and CDR2 SNEGSKA (reference sequence). This CDR3 has 15 amino acids.

The CDR3 DNA reads as TGCGCCAGCAGCCAAGATAAGCCCTCGGGAGTTGGTCGTAATGAGCAGTTCTTC. As protein: CASSQDKPSGVGRNEQFF. The chain links TRBV4-3 to TRBJ2-1, with D tentatively TRBD2 (6 bases). This CDR3 has 18 residues. V shed 0 bases and J shed 7 bases, with 22 bases lying between them. Germline values: CDR1 LGHNA, CDR2 YSLEER.

This clonotype was seen only a few times. This chain joins TRBV28 and TRBJ2-3; unclear D gene. Germline V gene sequence: CDR1 MDHEN, CDR2 SYDVKM. The CDR3 extends over 14 amino acids. V dropped 2 bases and J dropped 1 base, with 7 bases sitting between them. DNA of the CDR3: TGTGCCAGCAGTTTACAGGCGGGCACAGATACGCAGTATTTT. Its protein is CASSLQAGTDTQYF. Full variable domain (remainder filled in from reference TRBV28 and TRBJ2-3): DVKVTQSSRYLVKRTGEKVFLECVQDMDHENMFWYRQDPGLGLRLIYFSYDVKMKEKGDIPEGYSVSREKKERFSLILESASTNQTSMYLCASSLQAGTDTQYFGPGTRLTVL.

As DNA, the CDR3 is TGCGCCAGCAGCCAAGAGAAAAGTGGGCAGCTCGGCGGCTACACCTTC. This gives the protein CASSQEKSGQLGGYTF. The rearrangement uses TRBV4-3 and TRBJ1-2; no definite D call. Germline CDR1 and CDR2: LGHNA and YSLEER. V was cut by 0 bases and J by 8 bases, with 19 bases left in between. The CDR3 is 16 amino acids.

The V call is TRBV20-1, the J call TRBJ2-7; the match to TRBD2 covers 14 bases. From germline, CDR1 is DFQATT and CDR2 SNEGSKA (reference sequence). CDR3 length equals 15 residues. J was trimmed by 3 bases and V by 3 bases; bases with no gene match: 4. CDR3 sequence: CSASQGTSGSYEQYF. In nucleotides, the CDR3 is TGCAGTGCTAGCCAAGGGACTAGCGGGAGCTACGAGCAGTACTTC.

In its sample, this clonotype was seen a few times. The V gene is TRBV6-1, the J gene TRBJ2-7; the D call may be TRBD1 or TRBD2 (6 bases each). Trimming pared 7 bases from V and 2 bases from J, leaving 21 bases between. The CDR3 extends over 16 amino acids. Per germline, CDR1 MNHNS and CDR2 SASEGT. CDR3 sequence (DNA): TGTGCCAGCACTCCAGGGGAGCGGGTGACCGCCTACGAGCAGTACTTC. Amino acid sequence: CASTPGERVTAYEQYF.

This chain's CDR3 is CASAGGDTQYF. CDR3 DNA: TGTGCCAGTGCCGGGGGGGATACGCAGTATTTT. The J gene is TRBJ2-3, the V gene TRBV11-2, with 7 bases aligning to TRBD2. V was clipped by 9 bases and J by 6 bases; unmatched bases: 3. This CDR3 region has 11 residues. Germline CDR1 reads SGHAT; CDR2 reads FQNNGV. Full variable domain (remainder filled in from reference TRBV11-2 and TRBJ2-3): EAGVAQSPRYKIIEKRQSVAFWCNPISGHATLYWYQQILGQGPKLLIQFQNNGVVDDSQLPKDRFSAERLKGVDSTLKIQPAKLEDSAVYLCASAGGDTQYFGPGTRLTVL.

This clonotype was observed a single time. V and J are TRBV7-9 and TRBJ2-7, with D maybe TRBD1 (5 bases). V lost 3 bases and J lost 6, with 18 bases in between. The CDR3 is 15 amino acids. Germline V gene data show CDR1 as SEHNR and CDR2 as FQNEAQ (reference sequence). As DNA, the CDR3 is TGTGCCAGCAGCTTGTATGCAGGGTCGCAGCGCGAGCAGTACTTC. Its translation: CASSLYAGSQREQYF. The full variable domain, in which reference TRBV7-9 and TRBJ2-7 provide the parts outside the CDR3, is DTGVSQNPRHKITKRGQNVTFRCDPISEHNRLYWYRQTLGQGPEFLTYFQNEAQLEKSRLLSDRFSAERPKGSFSTLEIQRTEQGDSAMYLCASSLYAGSQREQYFGPGTRLTVT.

The chain has TRBV6-1 and TRBJ1-5, with D maybe TRBD1 (6 bases). V gave up 3 bases and J gave up 0 bases, with 12 bases separating them. The CDR3 consists of 16 residues. Germline V gene sequence: CDR1 MNHNS, CDR2 SASEGT. CDR3 in amino acids: CASSEDSRYSNQPQHF. The CDR3 DNA reads TGTGCCAGCAGTGAGGACAGCAGATATAGCAATCAGCCCCAGCATTTT.

The chain combines TRBV11-2 with TRBJ2-6, with D perhaps TRBD1 (5 bases). Trimming removed 5 bases from V and 0 bases from J, with 14 bases in between. The CDR3 is 17 residues long. Germline V gives CDR1 SGHAT, CDR2 FQNNGV. The CDR3 region has the DNA TGTGCCAGCAGCCGCCCTAGACAGAACTCTGGGGCCAACGTCCTGACTTTC. Its translation: CASSRPRQNSGANVLTF.

The chain couples TRBV7-9 to TRBJ2-2; the D gene could be TRBD1 or TRBD2 (5 bases each). Germline assignment: CDR1 SEHNR and CDR2 FQNEAQ (reference sequence). The CDR3 has 13 amino acids. V was shortened by 7 bases and J by 4 bases, with 10 bases between the two germline ends. The chain's CDR3 is CASIKGSTGELFF. The CDR3 bases are TGTGCCAGCATTAAGGGGAGCACCGGGGAGCTGTTTTTT.

This chain's CDR3 is CASSWGSAGGPRNEQFF. In DNA, the CDR3 is TGTGCCAGCAGTTGGGGCTCAGCGGGAGGGCCTAGGAATGAGCAGTTCTTC. The genes are TRBV12-3 or TRBV12-4 and TRBJ2-1, with 10 bases identical to TRBD2. This CDR3 has 17 residues. With 4 bases clipped from V and 7 bases from J, the junction kept 13 bases outside the gene matches.

This chain joins TRBV7-9 and TRBJ2-1; 12 bases line up with TRBD2. J was trimmed by 9 bases and V by 3 bases; bases with no gene match: 15. Germline-derived CDR1 and CDR2 are SEHNR and FQNEAQ (reference sequence). The CDR3 loop spans 18 amino acids. The CDR3 region is CASSLGVPGLAGRGEQFF. CDR3 bases: TGTGCCAGCAGCTTGGGCGTCCCAGGACTAGCGGGAAGGGGTGAGCAGTTCTTC. Drawing the rest from reference TRBV7-9 and TRBJ2-1, the complete variable domain is DTGVSQNPRHKITKRGQNVTFRCDPISEHNRLYWYRQTLGQGPEFLTYFQNEAQLEKSRLLSDRFSAERPKGSFSTLEIQRTEQGDSAMYLCASSLGVPGLAGRGEQFFGPGTRLTVL.

The CDR3 reads CASSIGSGSQDEQYF. As DNA, the CDR3 is TGTGCCAGTAGTATAGGCTCGGGATCACAGGACGAGCAGTACTTC. This chain links TRBV19 with TRBJ2-7; D possibly uses TRBD1 or TRBD2 (5 bases each). Germline V gene lookup returns CDR1 LNHDA and CDR2 SQIVND (reference sequence). Trimming left V 1 base short and J 5 bases short, with 15 bases between. This CDR3 contains 15 residues.

The chain uses TRBV28 and TRBJ1-5; possible D gene TRBD1, 5 bases. This CDR3 has 14 residues. Trimming shortened V by 3 bases and J by 9 bases, and 15 bases separated the two germline ends. Germline loops: CDR1 MDHEN, CDR2 SYDVKM. The CDR3: CASSFSDTLPPQHF. The CDR3 coding sequence is TGTGCCAGCAGTTTCTCGGACACCCTACCGCCCCAGCATTTT.

This rearrangement joins TRBV6-1 to TRBJ1-1; D might be TRBD1 (5 bases). The CDR3 is 14 amino acids. Trimming removed 3 bases from V and 1 base from J, with 9 bases in between. The V gene's germline CDR1 is MNHNS and CDR2 SASEGT. CDR3 region: CASSDTGPNTEAFF. CDR3 nucleotides: TGTGCCAGCAGTGACACGGGGCCGAACACTGAAGCTTTCTTT.

This clonotype was seen just once. V and J are TRBV6-2 or TRBV6-3 and TRBJ2-3; 10 bases match TRBD2. V gave up 8 bases and J gave up 8 bases; unmatched junction bases: 13. This CDR3 is built from 15 residues. CDR1 is MNHEY and CDR2 is SVGEGT in the germline V gene. The DNA for the CDR3 is TGTGCCAGCGAAGAAGCGGGAGGGCCTGTTGGTACGCAGTATTTT. Protein: CASEEAGGPVGTQYF.

The rearrangement uses TRBV6-1 and TRBJ2-7; no definite D call. This CDR3 is built from 15 residues. Germline V gene data show CDR1 as MNHNS and CDR2 as SASEGT. Trimming removed 0 bases from V and 1 base from J, with 10 bases in between. CDR3 nucleotides: TGTGCCAGCAGTGAAGCGCCCGGTTTGTCCTACGAGCAGTACTTC. It translates to CASSEAPGLSYEQYF.

The rearrangement links TRBV18 to TRBJ2-3; D tentatively fits TRBD1 or TRBD2 (5 bases each). V was trimmed by 8 bases and J by 2 bases, leaving 17 bases between them. CDR3 length equals 15 residues. Germline V gene lookup returns CDR1 KGHSH and CDR2 LQKENI. The CDR3 DNA sequence: TGTGCCAGCCCCCCCGAAAGGGACCTCACAGATACGCAGTATTTT. Protein product: CASPPERDLTDTQYF.